Included here is one T cell receptor beta chain sequence, with context. The data were obtained in a study of blood T cell repertoires in COVID-19. Germline loops: CDR1 KGHSH, CDR2 LQKENI. V gave up 5 bases and J gave up 5 bases; unmatched junction bases: 6. CDR3 length: 14 residues. Original processing methods: The assay estimated nucleated cells by amplifying reference gene primers. Generated by immunoSEQ multiplex PCR, the TCRdb table keeps only in-frame clones and is missing some. D and trimming were read from the DNA, whereas the V and J calls and clone size are those reported in that table. The sample lists roughly 230,000 clones; more than 65% were seen once.

The sequence came from a man in his forties or fifties with active or convalescent COVID-19. Specimen: peripheral blood. The chain joins TRBV18 to TRBJ2-7; 10 bases agree with TRBD1. The CDR3 DNA sequence: TGTGCCAGCTCAGGGCGACAGGGGGCGGACGAGCAGTACTTC. Translated: CASSGRQGADEQYF.